This T cell receptor (beta chain) was obtained from a study of cytomegalovirus exposure and HLA in healthy donors. Overall study results and limits: It was only CMV serostatus that was available as immune exposure information. Analyses of presence and absence presupposed an approximately uniform sequencing depth across donors. The study labeled more than 150 TCR beta chains cytomegalovirus-associated.

60 Vbeta and 13 Jbeta primers were used in PCR. Measured with immunoSEQ multiplex PCR; TCRdb has only the in-frame clones, and not every one. The repertoire holds 200,000 to 250,000 clones, with less than 85% as singletons. CDR1 is SEHNR, CDR2 FQNEAQ, per germline (reference sequence). This CDR3 comprises 12 residues. Between the trimmed V and J ends, which lost 3 bases and 9 bases, there was a span of 9 bases. On this clone itself: Its specificity is unknown.

This clonotype was obtained from a man aged 18 to 35 in good health and CMV-seronegative. The J gene is TRBJ2-1, the V gene TRBV7-9; the D gene is possibly TRBD2 (5 bases). The sample was PBMCs. The CDR3: CASSFGMSEQFF. For the CDR3, the DNA is TGTGCCAGCAGCTTCGGGATGAGTGAGCAGTTCTTC. Combining the CDR3 with reference TRBV7-9 and TRBJ2-1 gives the whole variable domain DTGVSQNPRHKITKRGQNVTFRCDPISEHNRLYWYRQTLGQGPEFLTYFQNEAQLEKSRLLSDRFSAERPKGSFSTLEIQRTEQGDSAMYLCASSFGMSEQFFGPGTRLTVL.